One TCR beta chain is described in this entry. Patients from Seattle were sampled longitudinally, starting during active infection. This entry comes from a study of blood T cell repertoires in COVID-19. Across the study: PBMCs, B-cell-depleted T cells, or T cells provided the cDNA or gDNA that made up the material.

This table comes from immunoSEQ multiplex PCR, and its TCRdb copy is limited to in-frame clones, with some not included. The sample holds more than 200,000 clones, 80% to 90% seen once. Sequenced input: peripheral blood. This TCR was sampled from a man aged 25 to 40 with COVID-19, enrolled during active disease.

CDR3 DNA: TGTGCCAGCAGCCCAGAGCGGGAGTACACCGGGGAGCTGTTTTTT. It encodes CASSPEREYTGELFF. This chain joins TRBV5-4 and TRBJ2-2; the match to TRBD2 covers 8 bases. Looked up from germline, CDR1 is SGHNT and CDR2 is YYREEE (reference sequence). The CDR3 length is 15 residues. With 4 bases clipped from V and 3 bases from J, the junction kept 5 bases outside the gene matches.